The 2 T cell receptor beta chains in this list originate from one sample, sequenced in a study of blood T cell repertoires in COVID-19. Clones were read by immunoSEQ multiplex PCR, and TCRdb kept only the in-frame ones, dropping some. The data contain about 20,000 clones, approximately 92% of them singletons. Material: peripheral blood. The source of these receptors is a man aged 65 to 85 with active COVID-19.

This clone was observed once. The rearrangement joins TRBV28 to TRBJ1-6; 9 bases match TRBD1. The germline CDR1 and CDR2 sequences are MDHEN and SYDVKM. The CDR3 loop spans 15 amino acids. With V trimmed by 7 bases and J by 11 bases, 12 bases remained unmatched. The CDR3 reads CASTPFGQGNPPLHF. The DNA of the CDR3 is TGTGCCAGCACCCCGTTCGGACAGGGGAATCCACCCCTCCACTTT.

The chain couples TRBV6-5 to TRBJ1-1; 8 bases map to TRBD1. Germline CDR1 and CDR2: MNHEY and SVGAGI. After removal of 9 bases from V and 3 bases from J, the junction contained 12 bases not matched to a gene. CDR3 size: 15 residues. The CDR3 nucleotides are TGTGCCAGGGGTCGGACAGGGTCGGGACACACTGAAGCTTTCTTT. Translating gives CARGRTGSGHTEAFF.